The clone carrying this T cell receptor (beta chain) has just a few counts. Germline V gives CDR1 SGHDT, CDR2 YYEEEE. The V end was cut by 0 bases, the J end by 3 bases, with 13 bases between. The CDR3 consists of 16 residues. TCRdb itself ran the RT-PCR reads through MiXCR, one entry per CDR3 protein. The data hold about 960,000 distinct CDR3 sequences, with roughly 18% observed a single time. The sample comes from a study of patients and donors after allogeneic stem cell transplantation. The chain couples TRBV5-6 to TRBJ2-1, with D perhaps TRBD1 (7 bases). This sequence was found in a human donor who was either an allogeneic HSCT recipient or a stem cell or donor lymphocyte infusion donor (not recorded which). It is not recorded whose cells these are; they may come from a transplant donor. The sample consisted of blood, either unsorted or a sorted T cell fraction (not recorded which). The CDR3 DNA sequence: TGTGCCAGCAGCTTGGAAGCAGGGGGGTTCTACAATGAGCAGTTCTTC. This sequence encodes CASSLEAGGFYNEQFF.